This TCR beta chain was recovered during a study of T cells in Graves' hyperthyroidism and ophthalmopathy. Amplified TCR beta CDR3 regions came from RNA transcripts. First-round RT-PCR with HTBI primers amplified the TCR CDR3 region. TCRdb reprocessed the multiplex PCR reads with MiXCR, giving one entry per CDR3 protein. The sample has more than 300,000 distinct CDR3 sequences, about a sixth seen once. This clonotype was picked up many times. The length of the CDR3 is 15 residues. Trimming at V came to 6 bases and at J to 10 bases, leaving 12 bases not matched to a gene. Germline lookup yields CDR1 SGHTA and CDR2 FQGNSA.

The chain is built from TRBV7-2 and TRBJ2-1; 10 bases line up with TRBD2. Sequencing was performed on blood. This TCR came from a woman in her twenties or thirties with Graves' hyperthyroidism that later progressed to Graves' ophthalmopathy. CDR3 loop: CASRSTSGVSREQFF. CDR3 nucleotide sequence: TGTGCCAGCAGATCCACTAGCGGGGTCTCGCGCGAGCAGTTCTTC.